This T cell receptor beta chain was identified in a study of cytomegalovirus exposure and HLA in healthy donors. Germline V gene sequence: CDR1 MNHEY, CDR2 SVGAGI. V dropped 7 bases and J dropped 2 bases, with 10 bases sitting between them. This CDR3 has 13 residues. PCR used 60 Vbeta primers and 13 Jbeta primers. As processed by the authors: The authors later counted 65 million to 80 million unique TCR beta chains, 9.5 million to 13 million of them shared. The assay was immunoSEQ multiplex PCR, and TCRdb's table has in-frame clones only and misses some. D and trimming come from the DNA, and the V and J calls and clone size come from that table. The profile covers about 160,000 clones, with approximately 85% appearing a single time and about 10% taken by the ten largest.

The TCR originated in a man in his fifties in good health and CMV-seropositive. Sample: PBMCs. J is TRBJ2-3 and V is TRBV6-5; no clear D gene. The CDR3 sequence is CASNHDTTDTQYF. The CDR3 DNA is TGTGCCAGCAACCACGACACCACAGATACGCAGTATTTT.